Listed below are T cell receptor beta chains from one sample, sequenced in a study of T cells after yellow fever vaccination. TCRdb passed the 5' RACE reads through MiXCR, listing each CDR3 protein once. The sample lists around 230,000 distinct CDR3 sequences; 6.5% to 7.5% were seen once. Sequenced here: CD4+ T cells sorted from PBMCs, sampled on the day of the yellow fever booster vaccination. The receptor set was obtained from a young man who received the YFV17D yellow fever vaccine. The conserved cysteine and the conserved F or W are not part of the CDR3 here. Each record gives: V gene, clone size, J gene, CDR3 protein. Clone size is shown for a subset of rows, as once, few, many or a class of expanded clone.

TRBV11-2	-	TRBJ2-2	ASSREVGELF
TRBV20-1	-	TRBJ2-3	CARSLGTGQDPDTQY
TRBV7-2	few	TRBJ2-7	ASVSTGSYEQY
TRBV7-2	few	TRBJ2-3	ASSLAGTSGQDTQY
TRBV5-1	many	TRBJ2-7	ASSSGGSNRRYEQY
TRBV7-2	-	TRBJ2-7	ASSRWDEQY
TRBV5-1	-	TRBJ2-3	ASSLLTSARSTDTQY
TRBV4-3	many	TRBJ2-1	ASSSRATGDNEQF
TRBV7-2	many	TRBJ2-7	ASSAGQGAEGGYEQY
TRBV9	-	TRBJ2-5	ASSVDRAQETQY
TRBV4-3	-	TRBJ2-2	ASSQHSTGELF
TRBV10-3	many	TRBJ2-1	AISESILRFEYNEQF
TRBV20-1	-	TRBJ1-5	SARTRLGNQPQH
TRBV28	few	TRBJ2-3	ASSLSPADTQY
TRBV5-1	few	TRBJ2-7	ASSLLADEQY
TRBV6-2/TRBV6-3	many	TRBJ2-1	ASSYGGTSEYNEQF
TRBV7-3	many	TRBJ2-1	ASSLVSGRWHEQF
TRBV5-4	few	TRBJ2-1	ASSLIGNTDEQF
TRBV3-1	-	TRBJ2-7	ASSPTALSYEQY
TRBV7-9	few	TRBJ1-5	AGQIGNQPQH
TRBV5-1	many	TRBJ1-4	ASRRDSRTEKLF
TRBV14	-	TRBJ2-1	ASSLQSGARQF
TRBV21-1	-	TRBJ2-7	ARQMGASHPTYEQY
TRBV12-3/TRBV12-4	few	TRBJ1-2	ASTERGEDGYT
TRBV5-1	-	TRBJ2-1	ASSLGGRGNEQF